These T cell receptor beta chains were read from a single sample in a study of tumor-infiltrating lymphocytes in primary liver carcinoma. Each CDR3 protein is one row after TCRdb ran MiXCR on the multiplex PCR reads. In the table there are 330,000 or so distinct CDR3 sequences, roughly two thirds of which are singletons. Sequencing was performed on peripheral blood. Receptor source: a man aged 35 to 55 with primary liver carcinoma and hepatitis B virus infection. Both conserved end residues are part of each CDR3. The order of the fields is V gene, J gene, D gene, clone size, CDR3 protein, CDR3 DNA. A D gene is named only where the DNA matches it firmly. A row's size may be missing; if present it is once, few, many or a size class.

TRBV13	TRBJ2-3	TRBD1	.	CASRLRQGSDTQYF	TGTGCCAGCAGACTAAGACAGGGCTCAGATACGCAGTATTTT
TRBV6-5	TRBJ2-2	TRBD2	many	CASRPLAGGSGELFF	TGTGCCAGCAGACCCCTAGCGGGAGGTAGCGGGGAGCTGTTTTTT
TRBV10-3	TRBJ2-2	TRBD2	.	CAISASGYYTGELFF	TGTGCCATCAGTGCTAGCGGGTATTACACCGGGGAGCTGTTTTTT
TRBV12-3/TRBV12-4	TRBJ2-1	.	many	CATRGRQYNEQFF	TGTGCCACCAGGGGCAGGCAATACAATGAGCAGTTCTTC
TRBV6-6	TRBJ2-3	.	many	CASSYLEVGTDTQYF	TGTGCCAGCAGTTACTTAGAAGTCGGCACAGATACGCAGTATTTT
TRBV14	TRBJ2-5	.	many	CASSQTGWKTQYF	TGTGCCAGCAGCCAAACGGGCTGGAAGACCCAGTACTTC
TRBV13	TRBJ2-1	TRBD2	few	CASSSILIAGGQQFF	TGTGCCAGCAGCTCGATCCTGATAGCGGGGGGACAGCAGTTCTTC
TRBV4-1	TRBJ2-1	.	many	CASSQKTGTLYNEQFF	TGCGCCAGCAGCCAAAAAACCGGGACCCTCTACAATGAGCAGTTCTTC
TRBV6-6	TRBJ2-4	.	many	CASKKDISKNIQYF	TGTGCCAGCAAAAAGGACATATCCAAAAACATTCAGTACTTC
TRBV24-1	TRBJ2-2	.	.	CATSSQRNTGELFF	TGTGCCACCAGTTCACAGCGGAACACCGGGGAGCTGTTTTTT
TRBV11-2	TRBJ2-1	TRBD2	.	CASIGNRTRNNEQFF	TGTGCCAGCATCGGTAATAGGACTAGAAACAATGAGCAGTTCTTC
TRBV19	TRBJ2-7	TRBD1	.	CASSIIPFGQGVIYEQYF	TGTGCCAGTAGTATTATCCCTTTTGGACAGGGTGTGATTTACGAGCAGTACTTC
TRBV11-1	TRBJ2-5	TRBD1	.	CASSGQVEMETKYF	TGTGCCAGCAGTGGACAGGTGGAGATGGAGACCAAGTATTTC
TRBV6-5	TRBJ2-3	TRBD2	.	CVRSPLAGVSDTQYF	TGTGTCAGGAGTCCCTTAGCGGGAGTGTCAGATACGCAGTATTTT
TRBV12-3/TRBV12-4	TRBJ2-2	.	.	CASSLRALGRHTGELFF	TGTGCCAGCAGCTTACGGGCGTTGGGGAGACACACCGGGGAGCTGTTTTTT
TRBV6-6	TRBJ1-6	.	many	CASGGLGGSPLHF	TGTGCCAGCGGGGGGCTCGGGGGATCACCCCTCCACTTT
TRBV6-5	TRBJ2-1	.	.	CARAPELGKEQFF	TGTGCCAGGGCTCCGGAGCTAGGAAAGGAGCAGTTCTTC
TRBV5-4	TRBJ2-2	TRBD1	.	CASSTSGGNTGELFF	TGTGCCAGCAGCACTTCAGGGGGGAACACCGGGGAGCTGTTTTTT
TRBV6-6	TRBJ2-1	TRBD2	few	CASSYAGLEGNEQFF	TGTGCCAGCAGTTACGCAGGACTAGAAGGCAATGAGCAGTTCTTC
TRBV6-5	TRBJ1-1	.	.	CASSRIRTRNTEAFF	TGTGCCAGCAGTCGCATAAGGACACGCAACACTGAAGCTTTCTTT
TRBV5-1	TRBJ2-1	TRBD2	few	CASSLAGIAASGTNEQFF	TGCGCCAGCAGCTTGGCCGGAATCGCGGCTAGCGGGACCAATGAGCAGTTCTTC
TRBV7-8	TRBJ1-5	.	.	CASSSGAHQPQHF	TGTGCGAGCAGCTCAGGGGCGCATCAGCCCCAGCATTTT
TRBV11-2	TRBJ2-2	.	.	CASSLGISTRELFF	TGTGCCAGCAGCTTAGGCATTAGCACCCGGGAGCTGTTTTTT
TRBV18	TRBJ1-1	.	.	CASSPPVRDTEAFF	TGTGCCAGCTCACCACCGGTTAGGGACACTGAAGCTTTCTTT
TRBV12-3/TRBV12-4	TRBJ2-7	TRBD2	.	CASSIKVGGDYEQYF	TGTGCCAGCAGTATAAAAGTGGGGGGGGACTACGAGCAGTACTTC
TRBV14	TRBJ2-7	TRBD1	few	CASRGGGTGIHEQYF	TGTGCCAGCAGGGGAGGCGGGACAGGGATCCACGAGCAGTACTTC
TRBV28	TRBJ2-5	.	.	CASTDRIGETQYF	TGTGCCAGCACGGACCGGATCGGCGAGACCCAGTACTTC
TRBV4-2	TRBJ2-3	TRBD2	few	CASSQDGLLAGVGADTQYF	TGTGCCAGCAGCCAAGATGGTCTACTAGCGGGAGTAGGGGCAGATACGCAGTATTTT
TRBV29-1	TRBJ2-3	.	.	CSVAHSGHGTDTQYF	TGCAGCGTCGCTCACTCGGGACACGGCACAGATACGCAGTATTTT
TRBV7-3	TRBJ2-3	.	.	CASSSFQDLGTDTQYF	TGTGCCAGCAGCTCTTTCCAGGACCTTGGCACAGATACGCAGTATTTT
TRBV4-3	TRBJ2-2	TRBD2	.	CASSHDCLAGVSGGELFF	TGCGCCAGCAGCCACGATTGTCTAGCGGGAGTATCGGGCGGGGAGCTGTTTTTT
TRBV11-2	TRBJ1-1	.	once	CASSNTLNTEAFF	TGTGCCAGCAGCAATACGCTGAACACTGAAGCCTTCTTT
TRBV5-1	TRBJ2-7	.	.	CASSSNRSPGYEQYF	TGCGCCAGCAGCTCAAACAGGAGTCCGGGCTACGAGCAGTACTTC
TRBV7-9	TRBJ2-1	.	.	CASSPLVGGNEQFF	TGTGCCAGCAGTCCACTCGTGGGCGGCAATGAGCAGTTCTTC
TRBV11-2	TRBJ2-3	.	.	CASSLNRDGGQYF	TGTGCCAGCAGTCTTAATAGAGATGGGGGGCAGTATTTT